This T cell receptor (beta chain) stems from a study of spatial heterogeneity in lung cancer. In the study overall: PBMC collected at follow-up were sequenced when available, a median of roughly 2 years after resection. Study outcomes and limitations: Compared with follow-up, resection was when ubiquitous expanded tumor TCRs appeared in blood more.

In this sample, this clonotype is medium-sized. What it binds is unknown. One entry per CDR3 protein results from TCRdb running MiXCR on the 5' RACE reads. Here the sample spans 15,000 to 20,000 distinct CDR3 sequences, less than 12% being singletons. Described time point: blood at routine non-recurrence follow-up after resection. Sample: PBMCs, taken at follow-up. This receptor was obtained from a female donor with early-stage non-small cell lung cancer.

CDR3 residues: CASSDRQTYTEAFF. CDR3 nucleotides: TGTGCCAGCAGTGACCGGCAGACATACACTGAAGCTTTCTTT. The V and J genes are TRBV6-1 and TRBJ1-1; unclear D gene. The V gene's germline CDR1 is MNHNS and CDR2 SASEGT. Trimming cost V 3 bases and J 3 bases, with 11 bases left between them. This CDR3 comprises 14 residues.